One sample yielded the 3 T cell receptor beta chains listed below, sequenced in a study of memory CD4+ T cells and cytomegalovirus serostatus. TCRdb's copy holds only in-frame clones and misses some; the assay was immunoSEQ multiplex PCR. The table has approximately 40,000 clones, over 70% seen once. The sort gate was single viable CD3+CD4+CD8-CD45RO+ cells for memory CD4+ T cells. Specimen: memory CD4+ T cells from blood. These receptor sequences come from an adult in good health and CMV-seronegative.

The chain uses TRBV5-1 and TRBJ2-2; D is tentatively TRBD1 or TRBD2 (6 bases each). With 1 base removed from V and 0 bases from J, the gap between germline ends came to 10 bases. Germline V gene data show CDR1 as SGHRS and CDR2 as YFSETQ. The CDR3 runs 16 residues. CDR3 sequence: CASSLFGGPNTGELFF. In nucleotides, the CDR3 is TGCGCCAGCAGCTTGTTTGGGGGGCCGAACACCGGGGAGCTGTTTTTT.

The J gene is TRBJ2-7, the V gene TRBV28, with D possibly being TRBD1 (5 bases). This CDR3 comprises 14 residues. Trimming cost V 10 bases and J 2 bases, with 18 bases left between them. Germline-derived CDR1 and CDR2 are MDHEN and SYDVKM. The CDR3 reads CATNPTENPYEQYF. The CDR3 bases are TGTGCCACCAATCCGACAGAAAACCCCTACGAGCAGTACTTC.

This sequence joins TRBV6-5 and TRBJ1-5; perhaps TRBD1 as D (6 bases). V was cut by 5 bases and J by 7 bases, with 12 bases left in between. From germline, CDR1 is MNHEY and CDR2 SVGAGI. The CDR3 contains 13 residues. CDR3 in DNA: TGTGCCAGCAGTACAGGGACGGGACAGCCCCAGCATTTT. It codes for CASSTGTGQPQHF.